The rows below give T cell receptor beta chains drawn from one sample of a study of preoperative IRX-2 immunotherapy in early breast cancer. The assay was immunoSEQ multiplex PCR, and TCRdb's table has in-frame clones only and misses some. The table includes under 45,000 clones, about 95% detected once. The sample was tumor tissue, taken after IRX-2 immunotherapy. These receptors originate from a human donor with breast cancer. Each CDR3 is given with its conserved first and last residue. A D gene is named only where the DNA matches it firmly. Some rows mark clone size as missing; the rest say once, few, many or name a class of expanded clone.

TRBJ1-5,-,TRBV7-2,-,CASSFWGKGDQPQHF,TGTGCCAGCAGCTTTTGGGGGAAAGGTGATCAGCCCCAGCATTTT
TRBJ2-7,-,TRBV30,-,CAWKADYEQYF,TGTGCCTGGAAGGCGGACTACGAGCAGTACTTC
TRBJ2-3,-,TRBV7-2,-,CASSPDGDTQYF,TGTGCCAGCAGCCCAGACGGAGATACGCAGTATTTT
TRBJ1-1,few,TRBV6-6,-,CASRLGSGTEAFF,TGTGCCAGCAGACTGGGCTCGGGTACTGAAGCTTTCTTT
TRBJ1-2,-,TRBV19,-,CASSPGGYGYTF,TGTGCCAGTAGTCCCGGGGGGTATGGCTACACCTTC
TRBJ1-4,-,TRBV4-2,-,CASSKDGHKLFF,TGTGCCAGCAGCAAGGACGGCCACAAACTGTTTTTT
TRBJ1-3,-,TRBV9,-,CASRPGGSGNTIYF,TGTGCCAGCCGCCCCGGGGGCTCTGGAAACACCATATATTTT
TRBJ2-7,-,TRBV23-1,-,CASLVDEQYF,TGCGCCAGCTTGGTAGACGAGCAGTACTTC
TRBJ2-2,-,TRBV2,-,CASGRTPNTGELFF,TGTGCCAGCGGACGGACACCGAACACCGGGGAGCTGTTTTTT
TRBJ2-4,-,TRBV7-3,-,CASSIRRENIQYF,TGTGCCAGCAGCATTCGACGGGAAAACATTCAGTACTTC
TRBJ1-3,-,TRBV1,-,CTSSQDHRDRAGNTIYF,TGCACCAGCAGCCAAGATCATAGGGACAGGGCCGGAAACACCATATATTTT
TRBJ1-3,once,TRBV27,-,CASKQFPTRNTIYF,TGTGCCAGCAAACAGTTCCCTACCAGAAACACCATATATTTT
TRBJ2-7,-,TRBV6-5,TRBD1,CASSYRDSSYEQYF,TGTGCCAGCAGTTATAGGGACAGCTCCTACGAGCAGTACTTC
TRBJ1-1,-,TRBV5-6,-,CASSLIRQTYTEAFF,TGTGCCAGCAGCTTAATTCGGCAGACCTACACTGAAGCTTTCTTT
TRBJ2-5,-,TRBV28,-,CASSFPRKETQYF,TGTGCCAGCAGTTTCCCCAGGAAGGAGACCCAGTACTTC
TRBJ1-5,-,TRBV9,-,CASSVAASNQPQHF,TGTGCCAGCAGCGTAGCGGCATCCAATCAGCCCCAGCATTTT
TRBJ2-1,-,TRBV7-6,-,CASTKDRYNEQFF,TGTGCCAGCACTAAAGACAGGTACAATGAGCAGTTCTTC
TRBJ1-5,-,TRBV19,TRBD1,CASSLMGTGGFSDQPQHF,TGTGCCAGTAGTCTTATGGGGACAGGGGGCTTTAGCGATCAGCCCCAGCATTTT
TRBJ2-7,-,TRBV2,-,CASRWTSDSYEQYF,TGTGCCAGCAGGTGGACAAGTGACTCCTACGAGCAGTACTTC
TRBJ2-3,-,TRBV7-3,-,CASSLPGTDTQYF,TGTGCCAGCAGCTTACCAGGCACAGATACGCAGTATTTT
TRBJ2-1,-,TRBV4-3,-,CASSQEVGDEQFF,TGCGCCAGCAGCCAAGAAGTAGGAGATGAGCAGTTCTTC
TRBJ2-5,once,TRBV5-6,TRBD2,CASNVLAGDLETQYF,TGTGCCAGCAATGTTCTAGCGGGAGATCTTGAGACCCAGTACTTC
TRBJ1-2,-,TRBV6-6,-,CASARQDPNYGYTF,TGTGCCAGCGCCCGTCAAGACCCCAACTATGGCTACACCTTC
TRBJ2-5,-,TRBV7-3,-,CASSPPGGETQYF,TGTGCCAGCAGCCCCCCAGGGGGGGAGACCCAGTACTTC
TRBJ1-1,once,TRBV4-1,TRBD1,CASSLGQGIAEAFF,TGCGCCAGCAGCCTCGGACAGGGTATAGCTGAAGCTTTCTTT
TRBJ2-7,-,TRBV4-3,-,CASSQDLAGCRREQYF,TGCGCCAGCAGCCAAGATCTCGCGGGGTGCAGGCGAGAGCAGTACTTC
TRBJ1-2,-,TRBV2,-,CASEVGAGQGYTF,TGTGCCAGCGAAGTCGGGGCAGGGCAAGGCTACACCTTC
TRBJ2-1,-,TRBV5-4,TRBD1,CASSFGQANEQFF,TGTGCCAGCAGCTTTGGACAGGCCAATGAGCAGTTCTTC
TRBJ2-1,-,TRBV28,TRBD1,CASKGAGNSYNEQFF,TGTGCCAGCAAGGGGGCAGGGAACTCCTACAATGAGCAGTTCTTC
TRBJ1-2,once,TRBV4-2,TRBD1,CASSQGPDRTTYGYTF,TGTGCCAGCAGCCAAGGTCCGGACAGGACGACTTATGGCTACACCTTC
TRBJ2-7,-,TRBV27,-,CATTPSGSAYEQYF,TGTGCCACCACCCCCTCAGGGTCGGCCTACGAGCAGTACTTC
TRBJ1-1,-,TRBV7-8,-,CASIRMGGHMNTEAFF,TGTGCCAGCATCCGAATGGGGGGACACATGAACACTGAAGCTTTCTTT
TRBJ2-7,-,TRBV5-1,-,CASSPGPVHEQYF,TGCGCCAGCAGCCCGGGACCGGTCCACGAGCAGTACTTC
TRBJ1-5,-,TRBV10-3,TRBD1,CAIRGQGNQPQHF,TGTGCCATCAGAGGACAGGGCAATCAGCCCCAGCATTTT
TRBJ2-3,-,TRBV10-3,-,CATSRDALYTDTQYF,TGTGCCACCAGCCGGGACGCCCTCTACACAGATACGCAGTATTTT
TRBJ2-3,-,TRBV21-1,-,CASGLEPATDTQYF,TGTGCCAGCGGCTTGGAGCCGGCCACAGATACGCAGTATTTT
TRBJ2-5,-,TRBV2,TRBD2,CASRGLAGGQETQYF,TGTGCCAGCAGGGGACTAGCGGGGGGCCAAGAGACCCAGTACTTC
TRBJ2-7,-,TRBV5-1,-,CASSLTSGYEQYF,TGCGCCAGCAGCTTGACGTCGGGTTACGAGCAGTACTTC
TRBJ2-2,-,TRBV28,TRBD2,CASSWTSRTGELFF,TGTGCCAGCAGTTGGACTAGCAGGACCGGGGAGCTGTTTTTT
TRBJ2-3,once,TRBV7-6,-,CASSPTKGGVADTQYF,TGTGCCAGCAGCCCGACAAAGGGAGGTGTGGCAGATACGCAGTATTTT
TRBJ2-7,-,TRBV11-2,-,CASSLRTYEQYF,TGTGCCAGCAGCCTGCGAACCTACGAGCAGTACTTC
TRBJ2-2,-,TRBV27,-,CASSLSHTGELFF,TGTGCCAGCAGTTTATCGCACACCGGGGAGCTGTTTTTT
TRBJ1-2,-,TRBV18,-,CASSPSGTPNYGYTF,TGTGCCAGCTCACCATCCGGGACCCCTAACTATGGCTACACCTTC
TRBJ2-7,-,TRBV15,-,CATSRGGNPYEQYF,TGTGCCACCAGCAGAGGTGGAAACCCCTACGAGCAGTACTTC
TRBJ2-1,-,TRBV4-1,-,CASSRLAAHNEQFF,TGCGCCAGCAGCCGGCTAGCAGCCCACAATGAGCAGTTCTTC
TRBJ2-3,-,TRBV4-2,-,CASSRRVNTDTQYF,TGTGCCAGCAGCCGGCGGGTTAACACAGATACGCAGTATTTT
TRBJ2-2,once,TRBV7-2,-,CASRGGLQNTGELFF,TGTGCCAGCAGGGGGGGACTGCAGAACACCGGGGAGCTGTTTTTT
TRBJ2-3,-,TRBV28,-,CASSFLPDTQYF,TGTGCCAGCAGTTTCCTTCCAGATACGCAGTATTTT
TRBJ2-5,-,TRBV29-1,TRBD2,CSVAPGLGQETQYF,TGCAGCGTTGCTCCGGGACTAGGCCAAGAGACCCAGTACTTC
TRBJ2-1,-,TRBV4-2,-,CASSQGASVNEQFF,TGTGCCAGCAGCCAAGGGGCTAGCGTGAATGAGCAGTTCTTC
TRBJ2-2,-,TRBV6-5,-,CASSPPGGDTGELFF,TGTGCCAGCAGTCCCCCGGGCGGGGATACCGGGGAGCTGTTTTTT
TRBJ2-1,-,TRBV29-1,-,CSVDLTRKTYNEQFF,TGCAGCGTTGATCTGACTAGGAAGACCTACAATGAGCAGTTCTTC
TRBJ2-3,-,TRBV7-2,-,CASSPDATKQYF,TGTGCCAGCAGCCCAGACGCCACTAAGCAGTATTTT